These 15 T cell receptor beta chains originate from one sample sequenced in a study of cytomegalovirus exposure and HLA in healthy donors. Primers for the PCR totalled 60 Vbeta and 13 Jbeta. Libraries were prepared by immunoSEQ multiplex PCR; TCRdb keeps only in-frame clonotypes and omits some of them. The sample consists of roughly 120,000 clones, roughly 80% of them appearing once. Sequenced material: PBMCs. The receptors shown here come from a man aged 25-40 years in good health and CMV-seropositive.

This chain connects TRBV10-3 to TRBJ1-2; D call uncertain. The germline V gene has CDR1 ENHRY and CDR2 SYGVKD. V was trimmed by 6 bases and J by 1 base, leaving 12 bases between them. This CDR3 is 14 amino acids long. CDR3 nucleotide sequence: TGTGCCATCAGGGCCGTCGGACTTAACTATGGCTACACCTTC. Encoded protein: CAIRAVGLNYGYTF.

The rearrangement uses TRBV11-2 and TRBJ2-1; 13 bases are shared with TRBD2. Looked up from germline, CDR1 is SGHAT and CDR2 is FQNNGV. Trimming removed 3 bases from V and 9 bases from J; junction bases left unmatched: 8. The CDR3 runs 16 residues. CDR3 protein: CASSLTSGGFLGEQFF. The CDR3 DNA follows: TGTGCCAGCAGCTTGACTAGCGGGGGGTTTCTTGGTGAGCAGTTCTTC.

Here the CDR3 DNA reads TGTGCCGGGAACAGGGGGGATTCCTACGAGCAGTACTTC. This codes for CAGNRGDSYEQYF. The genes are TRBV30 and TRBJ2-7, with 8 nucleotides matching TRBD1. The germline gives CDR1 GTSNPN, CDR2 SVGIG (reference sequence). V dropped 8 bases and J dropped 1; count of bases not matched to a gene: 7. CDR3 length: 13 amino acids.

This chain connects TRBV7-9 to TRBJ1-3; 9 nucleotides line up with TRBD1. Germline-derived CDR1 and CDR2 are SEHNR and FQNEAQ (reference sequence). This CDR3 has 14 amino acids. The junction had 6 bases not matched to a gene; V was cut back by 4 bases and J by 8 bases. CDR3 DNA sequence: TGTGCCAGCAGCTCCGGGACAGGGACAGACACCATATATTTT. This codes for CASSSGTGTDTIYF.

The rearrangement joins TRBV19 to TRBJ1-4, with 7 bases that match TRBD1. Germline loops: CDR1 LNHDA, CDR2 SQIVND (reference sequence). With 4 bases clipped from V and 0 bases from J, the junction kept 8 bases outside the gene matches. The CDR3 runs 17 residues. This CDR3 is CASSRHQGVATNEKLFF. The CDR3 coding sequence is TGTGCCAGTAGTAGACACCAGGGGGTGGCAACTAATGAAAAACTGTTTTTT. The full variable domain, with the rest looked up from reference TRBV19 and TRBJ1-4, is DGGITQSPKYLFRKEGQNVTLSCEQNLNHDAMYWYRQDPGQGLRLIYYSQIVNDFQKGDIAEGYSVSREKKESFPLTVTSAQKNPTAFYLCASSRHQGVATNEKLFFGSGTQLSVL.

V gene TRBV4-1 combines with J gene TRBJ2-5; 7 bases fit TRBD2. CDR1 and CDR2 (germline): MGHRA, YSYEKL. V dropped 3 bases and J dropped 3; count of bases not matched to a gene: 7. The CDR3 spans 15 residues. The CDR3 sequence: CASSHGGGVEETQYF. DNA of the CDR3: TGCGCCAGCAGCCATGGCGGGGGTGTAGAAGAGACCCAGTACTTC.

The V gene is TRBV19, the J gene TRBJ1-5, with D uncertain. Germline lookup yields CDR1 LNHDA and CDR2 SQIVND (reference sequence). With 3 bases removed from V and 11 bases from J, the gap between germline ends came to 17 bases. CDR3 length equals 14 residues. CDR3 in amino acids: CASSIPQSPMAQHF. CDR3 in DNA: TGTGCCAGTAGTATCCCCCAGTCCCCAATGGCCCAGCATTTT.

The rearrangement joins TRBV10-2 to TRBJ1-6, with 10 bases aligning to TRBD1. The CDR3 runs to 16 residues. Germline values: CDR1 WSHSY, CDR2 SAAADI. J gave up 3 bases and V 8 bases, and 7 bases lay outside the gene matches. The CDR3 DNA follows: TGCGCCAGCTCCGGGACAGGGGCCTTCTATAATTCACCCCTCCACTTT. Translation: CASSGTGAFYNSPLHF.

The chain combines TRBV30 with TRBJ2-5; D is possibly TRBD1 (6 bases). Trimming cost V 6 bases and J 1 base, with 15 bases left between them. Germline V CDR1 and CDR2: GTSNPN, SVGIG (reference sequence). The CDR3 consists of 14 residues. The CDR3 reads CACAETGIQETQYF. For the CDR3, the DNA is TGTGCCTGCGCGGAAACAGGGATCCAAGAGACCCAGTACTTC.

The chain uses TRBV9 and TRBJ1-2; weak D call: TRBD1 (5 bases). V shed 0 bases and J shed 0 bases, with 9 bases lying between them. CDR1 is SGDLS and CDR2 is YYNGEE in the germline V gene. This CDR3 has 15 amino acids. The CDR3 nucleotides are TGTGCCAGCAGCGTAGAGGTGACAGCTAACTATGGCTACACCTTC. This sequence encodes CASSVEVTANYGYTF.

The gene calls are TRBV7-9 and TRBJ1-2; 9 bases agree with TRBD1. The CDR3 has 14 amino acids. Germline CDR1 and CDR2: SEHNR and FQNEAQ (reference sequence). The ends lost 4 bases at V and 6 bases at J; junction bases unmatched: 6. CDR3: CASSSEGTGNGYTF. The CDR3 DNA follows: TGTGCCAGCAGCTCCGAGGGGACAGGGAATGGCTACACCTTC.

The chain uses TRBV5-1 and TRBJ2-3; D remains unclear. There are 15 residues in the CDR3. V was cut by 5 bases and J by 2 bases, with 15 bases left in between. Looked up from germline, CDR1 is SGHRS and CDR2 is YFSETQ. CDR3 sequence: CASSRIGSITDTQYF. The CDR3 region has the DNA TGCGCCAGCAGTCGAATCGGGTCGATCACAGATACGCAGTATTTT.

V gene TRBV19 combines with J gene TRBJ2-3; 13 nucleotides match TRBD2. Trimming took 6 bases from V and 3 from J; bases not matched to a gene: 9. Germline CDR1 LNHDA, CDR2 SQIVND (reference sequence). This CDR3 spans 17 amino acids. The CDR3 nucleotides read TGTGCCAGTAGCGACACCAAGACTAGCGGGGGGACAGATACGCAGTATTTT. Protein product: CASSDTKTSGGTDTQYF.

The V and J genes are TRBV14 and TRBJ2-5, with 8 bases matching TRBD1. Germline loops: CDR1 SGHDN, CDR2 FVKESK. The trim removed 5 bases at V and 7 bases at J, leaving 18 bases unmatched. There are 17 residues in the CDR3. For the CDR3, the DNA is TGTGCCAGCAGCACGCCCCCGGACAGGGCGATATCGCGGACCCAGTACTTC. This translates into CASSTPPDRAISRTQYF.

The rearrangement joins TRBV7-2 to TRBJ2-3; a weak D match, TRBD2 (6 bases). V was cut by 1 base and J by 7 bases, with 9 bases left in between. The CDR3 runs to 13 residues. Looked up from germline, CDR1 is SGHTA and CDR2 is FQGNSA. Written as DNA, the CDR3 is TGTGCCAGCAGCTTAGATCGGGGGAATACGCAGTATTTT. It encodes CASSLDRGNTQYF.